The 2 T cell receptor beta chains below all came from one sample that was sequenced in a study of tumor-infiltrating lymphocytes in primary liver carcinoma. TCR beta cDNA was prepared out of roughly 520 ng total RNA by means of a constant-region primer. Three-round nested multiplex PCR performed with slightly modified ARM-PCR produced the TCR beta libraries. The first two PCR rounds, roughly 9 cycles each, used TRBV1-TRBV30 forward primers and a C-beta reverse primer. TCRdb independently ran MiXCR on the multiplex PCR reads; one entry per CDR3 protein. This table holds around 81,000 distinct CDR3 sequences, 65% to 75% found once. Joint extraction of RNA and DNA used about 17-32 mg of bulk tissue that was unsorted. The sequenced sample consisted of liver tumor tissue from sampling region 4. Subset given: tumor region T4, right-lateral pole. Source of these receptors: a woman aged 55-70 years with primary liver carcinoma and hepatitis B virus infection.

Regarding this clonotype: Relative to the germline gene, one junction end is altered; a read error may explain this. V and J are TRBV5-8 and TRBJ2-2, with D perhaps matching TRBD1 (6 bases). CDR3 size: 15 residues. The germline V gene has CDR1 SGHTS and CDR2 YDEGEE. CDR3 residues: CASGPEGVGTGELFF. The CDR3 DNA reads TGTGCCAGCGGCCCTGAGGGGGTTGGTACCGGGGAACTGTTTTTT.

Concerning this clonotype itself: A much larger clone lies a single base off, so this may be a read error. CDR3 protein: CASTTQVGPQETRYF. In DNA form, the CDR3 reads TGTGCCAGCACAACGCAAGTAGGGCCCCAGGAGACCCGGTACTTC. The chain links TRBV7-9 to TRBJ2-5, with D hard to call. This CDR3 spans 15 amino acids. Germline V gives CDR1 SEHNR, CDR2 FQNEAQ (reference sequence).